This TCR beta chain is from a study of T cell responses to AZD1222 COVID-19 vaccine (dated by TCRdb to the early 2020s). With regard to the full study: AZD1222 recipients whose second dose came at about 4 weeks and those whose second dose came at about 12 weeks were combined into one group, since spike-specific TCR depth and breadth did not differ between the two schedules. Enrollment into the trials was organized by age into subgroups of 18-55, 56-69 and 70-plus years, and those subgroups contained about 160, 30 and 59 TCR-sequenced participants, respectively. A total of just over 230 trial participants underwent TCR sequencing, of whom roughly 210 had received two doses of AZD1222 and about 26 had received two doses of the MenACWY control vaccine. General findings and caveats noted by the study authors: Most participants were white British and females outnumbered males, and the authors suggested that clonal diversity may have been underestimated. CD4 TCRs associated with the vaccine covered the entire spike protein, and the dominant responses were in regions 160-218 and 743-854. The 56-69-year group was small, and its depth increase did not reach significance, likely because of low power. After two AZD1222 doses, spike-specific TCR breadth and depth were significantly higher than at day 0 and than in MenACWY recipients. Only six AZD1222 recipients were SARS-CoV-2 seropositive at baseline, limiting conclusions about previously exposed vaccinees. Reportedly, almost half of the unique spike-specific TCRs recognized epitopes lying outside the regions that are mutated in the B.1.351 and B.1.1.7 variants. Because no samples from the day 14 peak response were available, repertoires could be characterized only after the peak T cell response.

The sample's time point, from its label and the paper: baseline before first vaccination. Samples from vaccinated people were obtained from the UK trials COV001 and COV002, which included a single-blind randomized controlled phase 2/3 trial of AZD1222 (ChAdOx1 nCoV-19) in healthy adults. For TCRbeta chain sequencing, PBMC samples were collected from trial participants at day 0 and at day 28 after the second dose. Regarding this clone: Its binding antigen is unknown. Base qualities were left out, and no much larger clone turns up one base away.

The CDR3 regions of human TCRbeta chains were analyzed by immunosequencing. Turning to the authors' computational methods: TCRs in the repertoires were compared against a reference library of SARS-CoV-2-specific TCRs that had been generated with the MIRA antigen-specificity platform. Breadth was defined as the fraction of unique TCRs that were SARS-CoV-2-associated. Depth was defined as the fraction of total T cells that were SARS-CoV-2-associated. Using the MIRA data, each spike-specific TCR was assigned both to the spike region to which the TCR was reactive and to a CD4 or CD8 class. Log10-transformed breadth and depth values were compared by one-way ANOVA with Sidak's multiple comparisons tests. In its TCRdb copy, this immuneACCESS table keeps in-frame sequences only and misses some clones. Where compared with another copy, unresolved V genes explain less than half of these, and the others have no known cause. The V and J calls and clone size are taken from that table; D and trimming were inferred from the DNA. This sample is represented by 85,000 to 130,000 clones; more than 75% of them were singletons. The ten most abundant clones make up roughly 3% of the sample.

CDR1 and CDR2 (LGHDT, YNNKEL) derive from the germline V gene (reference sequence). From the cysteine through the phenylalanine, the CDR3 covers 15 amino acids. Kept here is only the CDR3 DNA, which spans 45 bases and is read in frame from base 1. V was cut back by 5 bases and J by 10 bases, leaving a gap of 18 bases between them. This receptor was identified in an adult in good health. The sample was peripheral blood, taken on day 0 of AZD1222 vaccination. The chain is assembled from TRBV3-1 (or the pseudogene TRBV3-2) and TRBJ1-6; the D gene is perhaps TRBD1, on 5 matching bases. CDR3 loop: CASSARRRVKSPLHF. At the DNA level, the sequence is TGTGCCAGCAGCGCCCGCCGCAGGGTCAAATCACCCCTCCACTTT.